This T cell receptor (beta chain) was identified in a study of PD-1 blockade in classical Hodgkin lymphoma. Study at large: Intravenous delivery of nivolumab at 3 mg/kg to patients occurred every 2 weeks. Notes on the study in general: Reported findings placed baseline TCR diversity lower in newly diagnosed patients (compared with healthy donors). Newly diagnosed patients and complete responders had comparable diversity at baseline.

This CDR3 spans 17 amino acids. Germline CDR1 MGHRA, CDR2 YSYEKL. This table comes from immunoSEQ multiplex PCR, and its TCRdb copy is limited to in-frame clones, with some not included. This sample has tens of thousands of clones, with 65% to 85% found just once. As for this clone: Its specificity is unknown. A junction boundary mismatches the germline segment, possibly from a read error.

All trial patients relapsed after autologous stem cell transplantation. This sequence joins TRBV4-1 and TRBJ2-7; 7 bases line up with TRBD2. The sample in question was peripheral blood mononuclear cells (PBMCs), obtained before the second cycle of nivolumab. This clonotype was sampled from a human donor with classical Hodgkin lymphoma. Here the CDR3 reads CASSRAPSGDGFRELYF. DNA for the CDR3: TGCGCCAGCAGCCGAGCCCCGAGCGGGGACGGGTTTCGCGAGCTGTACTTC.